This TCR beta chain was observed in a study of blood T cell repertoires in COVID-19. In the study overall: The United States, Italy and Spain supplied acute and convalescent COVID-19 samples. T cells, B-cell-depleted T cells, or PBMCs supplied cDNA or gDNA.

V dropped 3 bases and J dropped 9 bases, with 18 bases sitting between them. The length of the CDR3 is 16 residues. Germline assignment: CDR1 SGHTA and CDR2 FQGNSA. In the authors' workflow: Reference gene primers were amplified, and this amplification served to estimate nucleated cell counts. Some clones are missing from TCRdb's copy, which holds only in-frame ones; the method was immunoSEQ multiplex PCR. V, J and clone size derive from that table, while D and trimming were established from the DNA sequence. The sample carries 200,000 to 250,000 clones, roughly 85% recorded once. The clonotype comes from a woman aged 40-49 years with acute COVID-19. Sequencing used PBMCs or T cells enriched from blood (not recorded which). The gene calls are TRBV7-2 and TRBJ1-6; no clear D. The CDR3 is CASSFFLSLMSSPLHF. As DNA, the CDR3 is TGTGCCAGCAGCTTTTTTTTATCCCTGATGAGTTCACCCCTCCACTTT.